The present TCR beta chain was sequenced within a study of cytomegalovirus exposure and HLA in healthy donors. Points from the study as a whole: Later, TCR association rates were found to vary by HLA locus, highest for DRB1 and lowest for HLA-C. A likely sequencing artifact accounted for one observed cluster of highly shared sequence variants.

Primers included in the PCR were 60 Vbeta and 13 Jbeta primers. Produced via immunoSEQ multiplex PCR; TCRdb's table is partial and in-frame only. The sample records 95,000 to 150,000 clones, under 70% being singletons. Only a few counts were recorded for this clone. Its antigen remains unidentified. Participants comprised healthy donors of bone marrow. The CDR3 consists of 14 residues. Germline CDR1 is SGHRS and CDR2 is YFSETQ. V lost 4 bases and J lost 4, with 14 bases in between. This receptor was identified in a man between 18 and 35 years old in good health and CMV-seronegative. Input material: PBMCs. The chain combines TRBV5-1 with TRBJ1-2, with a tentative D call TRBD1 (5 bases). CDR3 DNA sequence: TGCGCCAGCAGCCCCCGACAGAGCTTCTATGGCTACACCTTC. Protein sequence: CASSPRQSFYGYTF.